This is a list of T cell receptor beta chains from one sample in a study of cytomegalovirus exposure and HLA in healthy donors. Generated by immunoSEQ multiplex PCR, the TCRdb table keeps only in-frame clones and is missing some. Seen here are around 160,000 clones, roughly 80% observed once, and the top ten hold more than 1.5%. The sequenced sample consisted of PBMCs. These receptors all come from a human donor in good health. CDR3s include the opening cysteine and the closing phenylalanine or tryptophan. The D gene is left open where the match is weak. Expanded clones get a size class; other rows say once, few or many, or leave the size out.

TRBD1,TRBV7-9,TRBJ2-2,NA,CASSLGTGDLTGELFF,TGTGCCAGCAGCCTAGGGACAGGGGATCTCACCGGGGAGCTGTTTTTT
TRBD1,TRBV27,TRBJ2-7,NA,CASSLSTTGKQYF,TGTGCCAGCAGTTTATCAACGACAGGGAAGCAGTACTTC
TRBD1,TRBV4-3,TRBJ2-5,few,CASSQVRDRGQETQYF,TGCGCCAGCAGCCAAGTTCGGGACAGGGGGCAAGAGACCCAGTACTTC
NA,TRBV7-2,TRBJ2-1,few,CASSLEAGNYNEQFF,TGTGCCAGCAGCTTAGAGGCAGGAAACTACAATGAGCAGTTCTTC
NA,TRBV27,TRBJ1-2,few,CASSLLQNGYGYTF,TGTGCCAGCAGTTTATTACAGAACGGCTATGGCTACACCTTC
NA,TRBV29-1,TRBJ1-1,NA,CSVLGEAAFF,TGCAGCGTTTTGGGGGAGGCAGCTTTCTTT
NA,TRBV7-8,TRBJ2-7,once,CASSLKGQGIISYEQYF,TGTGCCAGCAGCTTAAAAGGGCAGGGGATTATCTCCTACGAGCAGTACTTC
TRBD1,TRBV27,TRBJ1-4,NA,CASSRTGFEKLFF,TGTGCCAGCAGCCGGACAGGGTTTGAAAAACTGTTTTTT
NA,TRBV7-2,TRBJ1-6,NA,CASSLAPGLGAGSPLHF,TGTGCCAGCAGCTTAGCGCCGGGTTTGGGGGCCGGTTCACCCCTCCACTTT
TRBD1,TRBV7-8,TRBJ1-1,NA,CASSGNRGRGTEAFF,TGTGCCAGCAGCGGTAACAGGGGAAGAGGCACTGAAGCTTTCTTT
NA,TRBV11-2,TRBJ1-6,NA,CASSFNSLNSPLHF,TGTGCCAGCAGCTTCAACAGCCTGAATTCACCCCTCCACTTT
NA,TRBV7-8,TRBJ1-4,NA,CASSFRAGPTNEKLFF,TGTGCCAGCAGCTTTAGGGCGGGCCCAACTAATGAAAAACTGTTTTTT
NA,TRBV4-2,TRBJ2-1,NA,CASSQGGYDEQFF,TGTGCCAGCAGCCAAGGGGGCTATGATGAGCAGTTCTTC
NA,TRBV4-1,TRBJ2-7,NA,CASSQYQGPDEQYF,TGCGCCAGCAGCCAATATCAGGGTCCGGACGAGCAGTACTTC
NA,TRBV13,TRBJ1-1,NA,CASSLETSEAFF,TGTGCCAGCAGCTTAGAAACAAGTGAAGCTTTCTTT
TRBD2,TRBV27,TRBJ2-1,NA,CASSPRSSGGYNEQFF,TGTGCCAGCAGTCCCCGCTCTAGCGGGGGGTACAATGAGCAGTTCTTC
TRBD1,TRBV4-2,TRBJ1-2,once,CASSQDWGQGQPNYGYTF,TGTGCCAGCAGCCAAGATTGGGGACAGGGGCAACCTAACTATGGCTACACCTTC
TRBD1,TRBV11-3,TRBJ2-2,NA,CASSEQGDTGELFF,TGTGCCAGCAGCGAACAGGGGGACACCGGGGAGCTGTTTTTT